This T cell receptor beta chain was identified during a study of T-cell reconstitution after alpha-beta-depleted transplantation in children. Findings of the study overall: T-cell counts and diversity were attributed mostly to newly produced T cells one year after transplant. The origin of high day-60 TCRbeta diversity in some patients lay in surviving recipient T cells and thymic progenitors. At around two months after transplant, the alpha-beta T cells were reportedly derived from several hundred expanded clones that came from non-depleted graft cells.

As regards this clonotype: Its antigen is not known.

The library targeted TCRbeta and was prepared with unique molecular identifiers. TCRdb independently ran MiXCR on the PCR reads; one entry per CDR3 protein. The sample shows about 980,000 distinct CDR3 sequences, about 29% of them seen only once. V dropped 6 bases and J dropped 1; count of bases not matched to a gene: 22. The CDR3 is 20 amino acids. In germline, CDR1 is DFQATT, CDR2 SNEGSKA (reference sequence). The origin of this receptor is a boy under three years old who had a stem cell transplant for SCID, so the T cells may come from the graft donor. This chain links TRBV20-1 with TRBJ2-1, with 9 bases that match TRBD2. Material: PBMCs, mostly from graft donor cells, obtained 360 days after TCRalphabeta/CD19-depleted stem cell transplant. The CDR3 sequence is CSAPYRNSGGPYDSYNEQFF. The DNA for the CDR3 is TGCAGTGCCCCTTATCGAAATAGCGGGGGTCCTTACGATTCCTACAATGAGCAGTTCTTC.